This paragraph reports one TCR beta chain. Its antigen is unidentified. The entry originates in a study of T cell repertoires in cytomegalovirus infection. On the study more broadly: Public TCR beta signatures indicated both CMV infection and matching HLA type.

The study's findings and limits: The ex vivo response was dominated by HLA-C-restricted CMV-specific TCR beta clonotypes. Identification of carriers of CMV plus the relevant HLA was performed using cumulative public TCR beta family frequency.

Germline CDR1 reads SGHDT; CDR2 reads YYEEEE. The CDR3 contains 12 residues. V shed 8 bases and J shed 5 bases, with 14 bases lying between them. MiXCR, applied by TCRdb to the reads, yields one record per CDR3 protein. The sample shows around 530,000 distinct CDR3 sequences, approximately 26% of them seen only once. The genes are TRBV5-6 and TRBJ2-7; no firm D call. The clonotype comes from a human donor in good health (CMV status not recorded). Some clones in this sample may be carry-over from other donors' samples. The sequenced sample consisted of PBMCs. The CDR3 spells CASPSGVHEQYF. The CDR3 DNA sequence: TGTGCCAGTCCCTCAGGCGTTCACGAGCAGTACTTC.